This entry lists 30 T cell receptor beta chains sequenced from one sample in a study of early T cells in non-severe SARS-CoV-2 infection. One entry per CDR3 protein results from TCRdb running MiXCR on the 5' RACE reads. The repertoire has about 40,000 distinct CDR3 sequences, roughly 5% of them found once; the top ten carry approximately 4.8%. Sequences were obtained from whole blood. Every receptor here comes from an adult who was a healthcare worker with PCR-confirmed SARS-CoV-2 infection or an uninfected control (not recorded which).

V is TRBV18 and J is TRBJ1-5; 12 bases align to TRBD1. The CDR3 loop spans 17 amino acids. Trimming removed 6 bases from V and 2 bases from J; junction bases left unmatched: 8. From germline, CDR1 is KGHSH and CDR2 LQKENI. CDR3 bases: TGTGCCAGCTCCCGGGACAGGGGGCAATCGGGCAATCAGCCCCAGCATTTT. This encodes CASSRDRGQSGNQPQHF.

This clonotype was detected ten times or more. The chain carries TRBV28 and TRBJ2-3; the match to TRBD2 covers 9 bases. J gave up 6 bases and V 7 bases, and 11 bases lay outside the gene matches. The CDR3 consists of 15 residues. Germline CDR1 and CDR2: MDHEN and SYDVKM. The CDR3 nucleotides are TGTGCCAGCATTCCGCGGGAGGGATACGCGGATACGCAGTATTTT. This codes for CASIPREGYADTQYF.

This clonotype was picked up many times. The CDR3 loop reads CASSLGPTDTQYF. DNA of the CDR3: TGTGCCAGCAGCTTAGGACCCACAGATACGCAGTATTTT. The rearrangement joins TRBV13 to TRBJ2-3; D gene ambiguous. The CDR3 totals 13 residues. Looked up from germline, CDR1 is PRHDT and CDR2 is FYEKMQ (reference sequence). V was trimmed by 0 bases and J by 2 bases, leaving 3 bases between them.

This clonotype was counted at least ten times. The chain is built from TRBV20-1 and TRBJ2-7; the match to TRBD2 covers 15 bases. The CDR3 has 17 amino acids. Germline-derived CDR1 and CDR2 are DFQATT and SNEGSKA (reference sequence). The J segment lost 4 bases and the V segment lost 1 base, leaving 8 bases of the junction unmatched. The CDR3 DNA follows: TGCAGTGCTAGAGGGACTAGCGGGAGGGTCTTCGGGTACGAGCAGTACTTC. Amino acid sequence: CSARGTSGRVFGYEQYF.

This clonotype was detected many times. This rearrangement joins TRBV6-4 to TRBJ2-3, with 16 bases that match TRBD2. This CDR3 has 17 residues. Germline trimming cut 6 bases from V and 4 bases from J; bases unmatched to any gene: 7. CDR1 is MRHNA, CDR2 SNTAGT, per germline. CDR3 in DNA: TGTGCCAGCAGCCCCGGGACTAGCGGGGGGGCCCCAGATACGCAGTATTTT. It specifies CASSPGTSGGAPDTQYF.

This clonotype was found many times. The chain carries TRBV7-2 and TRBJ2-2, with 8 bases identical to TRBD1. Germline CDR1 is SGHTA and CDR2 is FQGNSA. The J segment lost 4 bases and the V segment lost 5 bases, leaving 9 bases of the junction unmatched. This CDR3 has 16 amino acids. DNA of the CDR3: TGTGCCAGCAGCCCCCCTGGACAGGGTGGCACCGGGGAGCTGTTTTTT. Amino acids: CASSPPGQGGTGELFF.

This clonotype was counted at least ten times. This chain joins TRBV7-3 and TRBJ2-5; either TRBD1 or TRBD2 may fit D (5 bases each). The germline CDR1 and CDR2 sequences are SGHTA and FQGTGA. The CDR3 covers 14 residues. The V and J ends lost 5 bases and 2 bases respectively, with 12 bases between them. CDR3 in DNA: TGTGCCAGCAGCCGGGACGGATCACAAGAGACCCAGTACTTC. Translating gives CASSRDGSQETQYF.

This clonotype showed up many times. V gene TRBV28 combines with J gene TRBJ2-1; TRBD2 is a possible D gene (5 bases). Germline V lookup: CDR1 MDHEN, CDR2 SYDVKM. Trimming took 2 bases from V and 10 from J, leaving 6 bases between them. The CDR3 sequence is 11 residues long. The CDR3 region has the DNA TGTGCCAGCAGTTTAGAGCGGGAGCAGTTCTTC. Translated: CASSLEREQFF.

The chain combines TRBV11-2 with TRBJ1-1; D remains ambiguous. Germline CDR1 and CDR2: SGHAT and FQNNGV. The CDR3 has 14 amino acids. Trimming stripped 1 base from V and 2 bases from J, with 8 bases between. The DNA for the CDR3 is TGTGCCAGCAGCTTAGGTGGGTCAAACACTGAAGCTTTCTTT. It is translated as CASSLGGSNTEAFF. The variable domain in full, completed from reference TRBV11-2 and TRBJ1-1, reads EAGVAQSPRYKIIEKRQSVAFWCNPISGHATLYWYQQILGQGPKLLIQFQNNGVVDDSQLPKDRFSAERLKGVDSTLKIQPAKLEDSAVYLCASSLGGSNTEAFFGQGTRLTVV.

This clonotype was seen ten or more times. This sequence joins TRBV30 and TRBJ1-1, with 7 positions matching TRBD1. The CDR3 totals 12 residues. Looked up from germline, CDR1 is GTSNPN and CDR2 is SVGIG (reference sequence). V lost 5 bases to trimming and J lost 3 bases; unmatched junction nucleotides: 3. The DNA for the CDR3 is TGTGCCTGGGACAGGGAGGACACTGAAGCTTTCTTT. Translating gives CAWDREDTEAFF.

This clonotype was counted ten times or more. The V gene is TRBV7-2, the J gene TRBJ2-3; 7 bases line up with TRBD2. This CDR3 has 14 amino acids. Germline CDR1 and CDR2: SGHTA and FQGNSA. V lost 5 bases, J lost 0 bases, and 2 bases stayed unmatched. CDR3 loop: CASSLSGSTDTQYF. The CDR3 DNA reads TGTGCCAGCAGCCTTAGCGGGAGCACAGATACGCAGTATTTT.

This clonotype was found a few times. The rearrangement joins TRBV6-2 or TRBV6-3 to TRBJ1-2, with a weak D call TRBD1 (6 bases). V lost 0 bases and J lost 3, with 17 bases in between. Germline CDR1 MNHEY, CDR2 SVGEGT. The CDR3 loop spans 17 amino acids. CDR3 sequence: CASSYSRGRGPDYGYTF. The CDR3 DNA reads as TGTGCCAGCAGTTACTCGAGGGGCCGGGGGCCGGACTATGGCTACACCTTC.

This clonotype was recorded many times. V is TRBV11-2 and J is TRBJ2-5, with no clear D. The germline V gene encodes CDR1 SGHAT and CDR2 FQNNGV. This CDR3 has 14 residues. Trimming took off 2 bases at V and 4 bases at J, with 11 bases between the two ends. For the CDR3, the DNA is TGTGCCAGCAGCTTACCCACAAGCCCAGAGACCCAGTACTTC. This sequence encodes CASSLPTSPETQYF.

This clonotype occurred many times. This chain uses TRBV14 with TRBJ2-4; 10 bases map to TRBD1. The junction had 13 bases not matched to a gene; V was cut back by 4 bases and J by 7 bases. Germline assignment: CDR1 SGHDN and CDR2 FVKESK. This CDR3 is 17 amino acids long. The CDR3 sequence is CASSLTLTGGKENIQYF. As DNA, the CDR3 is TGTGCCAGCAGCCTTACCCTGACAGGGGGCAAAGAGAACATTCAGTACTTC. The variable domain in full, completed from reference TRBV14 and TRBJ2-4, reads EAGVTQFPSHSVIEKGQTVTLRCDPISGHDNLYWYRRVMGKEIKFLLHFVKESKQDESGMPNNRFLAERTGGTYSTLKVQPAELEDSGVYFCASSLTLTGGKENIQYFGAGTRLSVL.

The chain employs TRBV10-1 and TRBJ2-6; no clear D gene. Germline-derived CDR1 and CDR2 are WNHNN and SYGVQD (reference sequence). CDR3 length: 13 residues. The V gene lost 2 bases and the J gene lost 3 bases, with 2 bases spanning the gap. The CDR3 DNA sequence: TGCGCCAGCAGTGAGGGTGGGGCCAACGTCCTGACTTTC. Protein product: CASSEGGANVLTF.

This sequence joins TRBV30 and TRBJ1-1; D might be TRBD1 (5 bases). V lost 4 bases and J 3 bases, leaving 21 bases between the germline ends. The V gene's germline CDR1 is GTSNPN and CDR2 SVGIG (reference sequence). The CDR3 is 16 residues long. Written as DNA, the CDR3 is TGTGCCTGGACTACCTTTAAGGGGAGGTTTTACACTGAAGCTTTCTTT. Residues: CAWTTFKGRFYTEAFF. The full variable domain, its missing parts supplied by reference TRBV30 and TRBJ1-1, is SQTIHQWPATLVQPVGSPLSLECTVEGTSNPNLYWYRQAAGRGLQLLFYSVGIGQISSEVPQNLSASRPQDRQFILSSKKLLLSDSGFYLCAWTTFKGRFYTEAFFGQGTRLTVV.

This clonotype was counted between two and nine times. V and J are TRBV6-5 and TRBJ1-5; tentative D call: TRBD1 (5 bases). CDR1 and CDR2 from the germline V gene are MNHEY and SVGAGI. The V and J ends lost 5 bases and 4 bases respectively, with 18 bases between them. CDR3 length: 16 residues. The CDR3, as DNA: TGTGCCAGCAGTGAGGGATTCAGGGTAGGGAATCAGCCCCAGCATTTT. Encoded protein: CASSEGFRVGNQPQHF.

The V call is TRBV6-6, the J call TRBJ1-1, with D unresolved. The CDR3 spans 12 residues. Deletions cut 2 bases from V and 5 bases from J, with 6 bases between. The germline CDR1 and CDR2 sequences are MNHNY and SVGAGI (reference sequence). In nucleotides, the CDR3 is TGTGCCAGCAGTTACACCGTGACTGAAGCTTTCTTT. This translates into CASSYTVTEAFF.

This clonotype came up a few times. The chain combines TRBV10-1 with TRBJ2-2; maybe TRBD1 (5 bases). This CDR3 is 16 amino acids long. From germline, CDR1 is WNHNN and CDR2 SYGVQD (reference sequence). V was trimmed by 3 bases and J by 4 bases, leaving 15 bases between them. The CDR3 sequence: CASSETAGFGTGELFF. For the CDR3, the DNA is TGCGCCAGCAGTGAAACGGCAGGGTTTGGCACCGGGGAGCTGTTTTTT.

This clonotype was counted at least ten times. The V and J genes are TRBV7-2 and TRBJ2-5; D tentatively fits TRBD1 or TRBD2 (6 bases each). V shed 1 base and J shed 8 bases, with 20 bases lying between them. Germline loops: CDR1 SGHTA, CDR2 FQGNSA. There are 16 residues in the CDR3. This CDR3 reads CASSLDTVPGAETQYF. The CDR3, as DNA: TGTGCCAGCAGCTTAGACACGGTGCCGGGGGCGGAAACCCAGTACTTC.

This clonotype was detected ten times or more. This chain joins TRBV7-9 and TRBJ1-4; D call uncertain. Germline CDR1 reads SEHNR; CDR2 reads FQNEAQ (reference sequence). Trimming removed 4 bases from V and 8 bases from J, with 8 bases in between. The CDR3 runs to 12 residues. The CDR3 spells CASSSSREKLFF. The CDR3 nucleotides are TGTGCCAGCAGCTCCTCTCGAGAAAAACTGTTTTTT.

This clonotype was detected a few times. The rearrangement joins TRBV11-2 to TRBJ1-1; D perhaps matches TRBD1 (5 bases). Trimming stripped 5 bases from V and 3 bases from J, with 19 bases between. This CDR3 comprises 16 residues. CDR1 is SGHAT, CDR2 FQNNGV, per germline. CDR3 residues: CASSPGRGLGYTEAFF. CDR3 DNA: TGTGCCAGCAGCCCAGGGCGGGGTTTAGGGTACACTGAAGCTTTCTTT.

This clonotype was found a few times. The V call is TRBV20-1, the J call TRBJ1-6; 10 bases match TRBD1. Trimming cost V 3 bases and J 7 bases; bases outside gene matches: 12. Germline CDR1 reads DFQATT; CDR2 reads SNEGSKA (reference sequence). CDR3 length: 17 amino acids. The CDR3 coding sequence is TGCAGTGCTAGCACCCTTTGGACAGGGGGACCGAATTCACCCCTCCACTTT. It yields the protein CSASTLWTGGPNSPLHF.

This clonotype was counted many times. The V and J genes are TRBV5-6 and TRBJ1-1; no firm D call. V gave up 0 bases and J gave up 3 bases, with 12 bases separating them. Looked up from germline, CDR1 is SGHDT and CDR2 is YYEEEE. The length of the CDR3 is 15 residues. The CDR3 DNA reads TGTGCCAGCAGCTTGGTAGGAGAGAGGGACACTGAAGCTTTCTTT. It translates to CASSLVGERDTEAFF.

This clonotype was found a few times. This chain links TRBV6-6 with TRBJ2-5; 12 bases agree with TRBD2. Per germline, CDR1 MNHNY and CDR2 SVGAGI (reference sequence). V lost 6 bases and J lost 4; bases outside the gene matches: 9. The CDR3 extends over 16 amino acids. The CDR3 bases are TGTGCCAGCAGCAAAAGACTAGCGGGAGTTTCAGAGACCCAGTACTTC. Protein product: CASSKRLAGVSETQYF.

This clonotype showed up many times. The chain is built from TRBV7-6 and TRBJ2-5, with a weak D call TRBD1 (6 bases). CDR3 size: 13 residues. Germline V gene sequence: CDR1 SGHVS, CDR2 FNYEAQ. V was cut by 4 bases and J by 5 bases, with 11 bases left in between. CDR3 sequence: CASSSRQGETQYF. In DNA form, the CDR3 reads TGTGCCAGCAGCTCTCGGCAGGGGGAGACCCAGTACTTC.

The table lists this clonotype with many counts. This chain joins TRBV20-1 and TRBJ2-3, with no clear D. V was pared by 7 bases and J by 1 base, with 12 bases between. The germline gives CDR1 DFQATT, CDR2 SNEGSKA (reference sequence). The CDR3 has 13 residues. The DNA of the CDR3 is TGCAGTGGGGATAAGTCGGGCACAGATACGCAGTATTTT. It encodes CSGDKSGTDTQYF.

This clonotype showed up many times. This chain connects TRBV29-1 to TRBJ1-1, with unresolved D. Germline CDR1 and CDR2: SQVTM and ANQGSEA. The CDR3 runs to 13 residues. The V and J ends lost 1 base and 11 bases respectively, with 17 bases between them. CDR3 sequence: CSVEVTSNRMAFF. The CDR3 DNA sequence: TGCAGCGTTGAAGTTACTTCGAATAGGATGGCTTTCTTT.

The sample holds many counts of this clonotype. The rearrangement uses TRBV19 and TRBJ1-4; D is perhaps TRBD1 (5 bases). From germline, CDR1 is LNHDA and CDR2 SQIVND (reference sequence). V was clipped by 5 bases and J by 1 base, with 11 bases between them. This CDR3 spans 15 amino acids. The CDR3 nucleotides read TGTGCCAGTAGTCCCGGGACGTTAACTAATGAAAAACTGTTTTTT. Translated, it gives CASSPGTLTNEKLFF.

This clonotype appeared a few times. The gene calls are TRBV5-5 and TRBJ1-1, with 8 bases matching TRBD1. Germline V gene data show CDR1 as SGHKS and CDR2 as YYEKEE (reference sequence). This CDR3 spans 16 amino acids. The J segment lost 3 bases and the V segment lost 4 bases, leaving 11 bases of the junction unmatched. CDR3 in amino acids: CASSPRLTGGYTEAFF. The CDR3 nucleotides are TGTGCCAGCAGCCCCAGGCTCACAGGGGGTTACACTGAAGCTTTCTTT. Drawing the rest from reference TRBV5-5 and TRBJ1-1, the complete variable domain is DAGVTQSPTHLIKTRGQQVTLRCSPISGHKSVSWYQQVLGQGPQFIFQYYEKEERGRGNFPDRFSARQFPNYSSELNVNALLLGDSALYLCASSPRLTGGYTEAFFGQGTRLTVV.